Below are 14 T cell receptor beta chains sequenced from a single sample in a study of blood T cell repertoires in COVID-19. Sequencing used immunoSEQ multiplex PCR; TCRdb keeps in-frame clones, though not all of them. The table has 30,000 to 50,000 clones, roughly 94% seen once. The sample taken for sequencing was peripheral blood. The receptors here all came from a human donor with active COVID-19. The donor label of this sample is uncertain.

The rearrangement joins TRBV6-6 to TRBJ2-7; D possibly corresponds to TRBD2 (5 bases). The CDR3 totals 16 residues. With 1 base removed from V and 3 bases from J, the gap between germline ends came to 16 bases. Germline assignment: CDR1 MNHNY and CDR2 SVGAGI (reference sequence). The CDR3 DNA reads as TGTGCCAGCAGTTACTGGGCTAGGGAGACGGGCTACGAGCAGTACTTC. Translated: CASSYWARETGYEQYF.

This chain uses TRBV6-6 with TRBJ2-3; 10 bases agree with TRBD2. The CDR3 is made up of 14 amino acids. The germline gives CDR1 MNHNY, CDR2 SVGAGI (reference sequence). V lost 5 bases to trimming and J lost 3 bases; unmatched junction nucleotides: 2. CDR3 sequence reads: CASSSGGDTDTQYF. DNA for the CDR3: TGTGCCAGCAGTAGCGGGGGGGATACAGATACGCAGTATTTT.

This clone came up a few times. The V and J genes are TRBV28 and TRBJ2-2; weak D call: TRBD2 (5 bases). The CDR3 contains 16 residues. V was trimmed by 2 bases and J by 0 bases, leaving 10 bases between them. Germline CDR1 MDHEN, CDR2 SYDVKM. This chain's CDR3 is CASSLLGSSNTGELFF. The CDR3 coding sequence is TGTGCCAGCAGTTTACTTGGGAGTTCGAACACCGGGGAGCTGTTTTTT.

V gene TRBV28 combines with J gene TRBJ1-4; 8 bases map to TRBD1. The trim removed 6 bases at V and 6 bases at J, leaving 9 bases unmatched. CDR3 length: 15 residues. The germline V gene has CDR1 MDHEN and CDR2 SYDVKM. The CDR3 DNA is TGTGCCAGCAGCCTGAACAGGGGGGTGGATGAAAAACTGTTTTTT. Amino acid sequence: CASSLNRGVDEKLFF.

The chain couples TRBV14 to TRBJ2-1; D might be TRBD1 (6 bases). The V gene lost 4 bases and the J gene lost 5 bases, with 15 bases spanning the gap. This CDR3 has 15 amino acids. Germline V lookup: CDR1 SGHDN, CDR2 FVKESK. CDR3 DNA sequence: TGTGCCAGCAGCCCTACTCTCGGACAGAACAATGAGCAGTTCTTC. It translates to CASSPTLGQNNEQFF.

J is TRBJ2-1 and V is TRBV2; no clear D gene. Trimming cost V 3 bases and J 0 bases, with 15 bases left between them. The CDR3 totals 17 residues. Germline assignment: CDR1 SNHLY and CDR2 FYNNEI. The CDR3 here is CASSENPTRGSYNEQFF. DNA for the CDR3: TGTGCCAGCAGTGAGAACCCAACAAGAGGCTCCTACAATGAGCAGTTCTTC.

V and J are TRBV10-3 and TRBJ2-7; TRBD1 might be the D (6 bases). The germline V and J ends were trimmed by 6 bases and 2 bases, with 11 bases remaining between them. This CDR3 is built from 13 residues. The germline gives CDR1 ENHRY, CDR2 SYGVKD. CDR3: CAIRQGRTYEQYF. CDR3 in DNA: TGTGCCATCAGACAGGGCCGCACCTACGAGCAGTACTTC.

The rearrangement links TRBV5-1 to TRBJ2-2; TRBD1 matches at 10 bases. The trim removed 4 bases at V and 5 bases at J, leaving 5 bases unmatched. Germline CDR1 and CDR2: SGHRS and YFSETQ. CDR3 length equals 15 residues. This chain's CDR3 is CASSAGQGNTGELFF. CDR3 DNA sequence: TGCGCCAGCAGCGCGGGACAGGGGAATACCGGGGAGCTGTTTTTT.

The J gene is TRBJ2-5, the V gene TRBV9; no clear D. The CDR3 is made up of 15 amino acids. Trimming removed 4 bases from V and 2 bases from J, with 15 bases in between. CDR1 and CDR2 from the germline V gene are SGDLS and YYNGEE. The CDR3, as DNA: TGTGCCAGCAGCCCTATTGGTGGCGGTCAAGAGACCCAGTACTTC. Translating gives CASSPIGGGQETQYF.

The V and J genes are TRBV29-1 and TRBJ2-7; tentatively, D is TRBD1 (5 bases). The V and J ends lost 4 bases and 6 bases respectively, with 16 bases between them. Germline CDR1 and CDR2: SQVTM and ANQGSEA. This CDR3 has 13 amino acids. The CDR3 DNA reads TGCAGCGTTGTAGGGCAGGGCGTGGGCGAGCAGTACTTC. It encodes CSVVGQGVGEQYF.

The chain uses TRBV7-8 and TRBJ2-1, with D perhaps matching TRBD1 (6 bases). Trimming took 2 bases from V and 4 from J, leaving 9 bases between them. This CDR3 has 14 residues. The germline CDR1 and CDR2 sequences are SGHVS and FQNEAQ. CDR3 residues: CASSLQGQYNEQFF. The CDR3 nucleotides read TGTGCCAGCAGCTTACAGGGGCAGTACAATGAGCAGTTCTTC. The whole variable domain, filled in from reference TRBV7-8 and TRBJ2-1, reads GAGVSQSPRYKVAKRGQDVALRCDPISGHVSLFWYQQALGQGPEFLTYFQNEAQLDKSGLPSDRFFAERPEGSVSTLKIQRTQQEDSAVYLCASSLQGQYNEQFFGPGTRLTVL.

The chain combines TRBV3-1 (or the pseudogene TRBV3-2) with TRBJ1-6; 7 bases are shared with TRBD1. The trim removed 4 bases at V and 0 bases at J, leaving 3 bases unmatched. Germline V gene data show CDR1 as LGHDT and CDR2 as YNNKEL (reference sequence). The CDR3 loop spans 16 amino acids. The CDR3 sequence: CASSPGGGSYNSPLHF. DNA of the CDR3: TGTGCCAGCAGCCCAGGGGGAGGCTCCTATAATTCACCCCTCCACTTT.

The V call is TRBV16, the J call TRBJ2-7; D gene uncertain. The CDR3 covers 14 residues. The germline CDR1 and CDR2 sequences are KGHSY and FQNENV. V lost 4 bases and J 4 bases, leaving 14 bases between the germline ends. The CDR3 protein is CASSPVLLNYEQYF. The DNA for the CDR3 is TGTGCCAGCAGCCCCGTCCTTTTAAATTACGAGCAGTACTTC.

The chain uses TRBV7-9 and TRBJ2-1, with D possibly matching TRBD2 (8 bases). CDR1 is SEHNR, CDR2 FQNEAQ, per germline (reference sequence). The V end lost 4 bases, the J end lost 8 bases, and 27 bases lay between the germline ends. This CDR3 has 18 residues. The CDR3 loop is CASSSRGDFSAGGYEQFF. Written as DNA, the CDR3 is TGTGCCAGCAGCTCCAGGGGGGATTTTTCTGCGGGAGGCTATGAGCAGTTCTTC.